The entry below gives a single T cell receptor (beta chain) sequence along with its context. This clone was recorded only once. Its specific antigen is unknown. Base-call qualities are not available, and no considerably larger clone is one nucleotide away. The data stem from a study of control samples from healthy donors and cancer patients (dated by TCRdb to between 2020 and 2021). Library generation was performed with the immunoSEQ multiplex PCR assay. The table comes from immuneACCESS by way of TCRdb, which keeps in-frame sequences with V and J called. Part of the clones is missing from these tables; in studies checked, under half for an unresolved V gene and the rest for unknown reasons. This sample gives about 120,000 clones in total; about 91% of them show up just once. Around 3.3% of the sample goes to the ten largest clones. The germline V gene sets CDR1 to MDHEN and CDR2 to SYDVKM. The CDR3 holds 16 amino acids from the cysteine to the phenylalanine. Only CDR3 DNA is held: 48 bases, read in frame from base 1. V is pruned by 3 bases and J by 2 bases, leaving 8 bases of the junction without a gene match.

The sequenced sample was blood. This receptor chain uses TRBV28 and TRBJ2-7; 9 bases in between match TRBD2. This sequence originates from a man aged 40-50 years in good health. The sequence in DNA is TGTGCCAGCAGTTTCTCTCTAGCGGGACTTACCTACGAGCAGTACTTC. It translates as CASSFSLAGLTYEQYF. The full variable domain, completed from the reference TRBV28 and TRBJ2-7 proteins outside the CDR3, reads DVKVTQSSRYLVKRTGEKVFLECVQDMDHENMFWYRQDPGLGLRLIYFSYDVKMKEKGDIPEGYSVSREKKERFSLILESASTNQTSMYLCASSFSLAGLTYEQYFGPGTRLTVT.